This TCR beta chain was profiled in a study of CD8 T cells in Susac syndrome. CD8+ and CD4+ T cells circulating in blood were sequenced for TCR beta. TEMRA cells were FACS-enriched, while CD8+ and CD4+ T cells were negatively isolated. Germline assignment: CDR1 WSHSY and CDR2 SAAADI. The CDR3 runs to 13 residues. Worth noting for this clonotype: An end of the junction differs from the germline gene, which may be a read error.

RNA in amounts of roughly 0.45 to 1 ug was reverse transcribed with random hexamers. immunoSEQ multiplex PCR amplified TCR beta CDR3 across 54 Vbeta, 13 Jbeta. TCRdb reanalysed the immunoSEQ multiplex PCR reads using MiXCR and keeps one entry per CDR3 protein. The sample lists around 59,000 distinct CDR3 sequences; around 94% were seen once. Sequences were obtained from CD8+ T cells from PBMCs. This receptor was identified in a human donor in good health. This sequence joins TRBV10-2 and TRBJ2-5; tentatively, D is TRBD2 (6 bases). The CDR3, as DNA: TGCGCCAGCAGTGATCGGGGGATGAAGATTCAAAACTTC. Translation gives CASSDRGMKIQNF.